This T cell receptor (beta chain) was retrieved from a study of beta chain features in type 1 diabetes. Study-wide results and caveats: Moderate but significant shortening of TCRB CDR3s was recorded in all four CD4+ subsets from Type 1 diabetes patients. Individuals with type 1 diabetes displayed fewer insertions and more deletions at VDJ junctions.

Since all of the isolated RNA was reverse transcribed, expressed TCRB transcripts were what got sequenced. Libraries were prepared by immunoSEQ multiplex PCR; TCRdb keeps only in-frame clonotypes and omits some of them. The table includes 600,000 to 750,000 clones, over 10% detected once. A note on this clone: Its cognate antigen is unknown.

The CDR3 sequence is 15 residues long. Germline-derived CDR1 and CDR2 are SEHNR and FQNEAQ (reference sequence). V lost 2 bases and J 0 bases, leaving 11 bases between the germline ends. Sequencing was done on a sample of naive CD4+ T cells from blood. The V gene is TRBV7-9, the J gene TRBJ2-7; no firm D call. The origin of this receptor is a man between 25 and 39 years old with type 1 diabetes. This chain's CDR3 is CASSLLGPSSYEQYF. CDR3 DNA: TGTGCCAGCAGCTTACTTGGGCCGAGCTCCTACGAGCAGTACTTC.